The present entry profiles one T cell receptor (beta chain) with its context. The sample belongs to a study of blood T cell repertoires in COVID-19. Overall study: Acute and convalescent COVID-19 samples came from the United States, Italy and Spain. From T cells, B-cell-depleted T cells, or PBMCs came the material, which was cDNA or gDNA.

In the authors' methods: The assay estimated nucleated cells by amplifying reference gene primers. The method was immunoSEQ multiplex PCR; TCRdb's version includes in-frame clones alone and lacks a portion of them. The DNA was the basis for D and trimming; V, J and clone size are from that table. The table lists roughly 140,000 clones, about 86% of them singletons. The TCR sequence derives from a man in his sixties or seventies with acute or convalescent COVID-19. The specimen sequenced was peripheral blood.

The CDR3 is CASSFVRTVDSPLHF. The CDR3 region has the DNA TGTGCCAGCAGCTTCGTCCGGACTGTGGATTCACCCCTCCACTTT. This chain uses TRBV3-1 (or the pseudogene TRBV3-2) with TRBJ1-6, with D hard to call. CDR3 size: 15 residues. Trimming stripped 5 bases from V and 8 bases from J, with 16 bases between. Germline V gene sequence: CDR1 LGHDT, CDR2 YNNKEL (reference sequence).